The 8 T cell receptor beta chains in this list originate from one sample, sequenced in a study of blood T cells in healthy people across ages. A second PCR of 7 to 11 cycles used a sample-barcoded 5' primer and a J-beta primer mix. TCRdb re-analysed the 5' RACE reads in MiXCR, keeping a single row per CDR3 protein. This repertoire shows around 580,000 distinct CDR3 sequences, about 45% found once; its top ten account for about 26%. Sequencing was done on a sample of blood. These receptors originate from a man older than 75 in good health.

The chain employs TRBV6-2 or TRBV6-3 and TRBJ1-1, with D unresolved. The CDR3 sequence is 13 residues long. The germline CDR1 and CDR2 sequences are MNHEY and SVGEGT. Trimming stripped 0 bases from V and 4 bases from J, with 6 bases between. The CDR3 nucleotides are TGTGCCAGCAGTTACTCAGCGGTCACTGAAGCTTTCTTT. This sequence encodes CASSYSAVTEAFF.

The chain couples TRBV7-2 to TRBJ2-5; 7 bases are a match to TRBD2. In germline, CDR1 is SGHTA, CDR2 FQGNSA. The junction had 16 bases not matched to a gene; V was cut back by 1 base and J by 11 bases. The CDR3 covers 16 residues. CDR3 sequence: CASSLVDGGSFGEQYF. As DNA, the CDR3 is TGTGCCAGCAGCTTAGTTGACGGGGGGAGTTTCGGAGAGCAGTACTTC.

The CDR3 region is CASSLARGLAGADNEQFF. CDR3 DNA sequence: TGTGCCAGCAGCTTAGCGAGGGGGCTAGCGGGGGCTGACAATGAGCAGTTCTTC. The rearrangement joins TRBV7-9 to TRBJ2-1, with 10 bases matching TRBD2. In germline, CDR1 is SEHNR, CDR2 FQNEAQ (reference sequence). CDR3 size: 18 residues. J lost 5 bases, V lost 0 bases, and 10 bases had no gene match.

This chain uses TRBV3-1 with TRBJ1-2, with 8 bases aligning to TRBD1. The ends lost 5 bases at V and 2 bases at J; junction bases unmatched: 4. The germline V gene has CDR1 LGHDT and CDR2 YNNKEL (reference sequence). CDR3 length: 14 residues. Here the CDR3 DNA reads TGTGCCAGCAGCATATGGACAGGGAACTATGGCTACACCTTC. Protein sequence: CASSIWTGNYGYTF. Complete variable domain (other parts from reference TRBV3-1 and TRBJ1-2): DTAVSQTPKYLVTQMGNDKSIKCEQNLGHDTMYWYKQDSKKFLKIMFSYNNKELIINETVPNRFSPKSPDKAHLNLHINSLELGDSAVYFCASSIWTGNYGYTFGSGTRLTVV.

This clonotype was recorded only once. The chain carries TRBV13 and TRBJ2-3; D may be TRBD2 (7 bases). The germline V and J ends were trimmed by 5 bases and 6 bases, with 24 bases remaining between them. The germline CDR1 and CDR2 sequences are PRHDT and FYEKMQ (reference sequence). This CDR3 contains 17 residues. The CDR3 here is CASSTRENRVRGDTQYF. The CDR3 DNA is TGTGCCAGCAGCACCCGAGAGAACAGGGTGCGGGGGGATACGCAGTATTTT.

J is TRBJ2-1 and V is TRBV27, with 7 bases identical to TRBD1. Trimming removed 6 bases from V and 5 bases from J; junction bases left unmatched: 1. Germline V gene sequence: CDR1 MNHEY, CDR2 SMNVEV (reference sequence). CDR3 size: 12 residues. CDR3 loop: CASSDRDNEQFF. The CDR3 region has the DNA TGTGCCAGCAGCGACAGGGACAATGAGCAGTTCTTC.

This chain connects TRBV10-3 to TRBJ1-2; 7 nucleotides agree with TRBD1. V lost 4 bases and J lost 7; bases outside the gene matches: 3. The CDR3 runs 12 residues. Germline CDR1 ENHRY, CDR2 SYGVKD. The CDR3 region has the DNA TGTGCCATCAGTGGGACAGGAGGTGGCTACACCTTC. Translated: CAISGTGGGYTF.

This chain joins TRBV5-1 and TRBJ2-1; 10 bases match TRBD1. Germline V CDR1 and CDR2: SGHRS, YFSETQ. V lost 0 bases to trimming and J lost 4 bases; unmatched junction nucleotides: 4. The CDR3 runs to 16 residues. The CDR3 nucleotides are TGCGCCAGCAGCTTGGAGGGACAGGGGCTTTACAATGAGCAGTTCTTC. It codes for CASSLEGQGLYNEQFF.